This T cell receptor (beta chain) came from a study of post-analysis software for immune sequencing data. About the research overall: Several disease courses (relapsing-remitting, secondary progressive and progressive-relapsing) of multiple sclerosis were included.

Study results and caveats: TRBV5-6, TRBV5-1 and TRBV20-1 were among roughly five TRBV segments more frequent in patients than controls. For normalized Chao1 diversity, multiple sclerosis patients scored significantly lower than controls did.

Germline V gene data show CDR1 as SGHVS and CDR2 as FQNEAQ. This CDR3 is built from 14 residues. V lost 0 bases and J 6 bases, leaving 11 bases between the germline ends. This clonotype was found a few times. Its antigen is not known. Incorporated into the TCR beta cDNA libraries were unique molecular identifiers, which served to reduce PCR and sequencing biases. Each batch of about 0.95 to 11 million T cells produced 500,000 to 600,000 cDNA molecules. TCRdb reanalysed the PCR reads using MiXCR and keeps one entry per CDR3 protein. Of 750,000 to 950,000 distinct CDR3 sequences listed, more than 45% are singletons.

The rearrangement joins TRBV7-8 to TRBJ1-2; maybe TRBD1 (5 bases). Sequences were obtained from blood. This sequence was found in a girl aged 10 to 17 with multiple sclerosis. The DNA for the CDR3 is TGTGCCAGCAGCTTAGCGCGGGGCGGTGATGGCTACACCTTC. Translation gives CASSLARGGDGYTF.